This T cell receptor (beta chain) originates from a study of cytomegalovirus exposure and HLA in healthy donors. The V and J ends lost 0 bases and 4 bases, in that order; junction bases with no gene match: 6. Looked up from germline, CDR1 is ENHRY and CDR2 is SYGVKD. The CDR3 length is 17 residues. In the PCR, 60 Vbeta and 13 Jbeta primers were used. Some clones are missing from TCRdb's copy, which holds only in-frame ones; the method was immunoSEQ multiplex PCR. Its table lists tens of thousands of clones. Sequencing used PBMCs. V is TRBV10-3 and J is TRBJ2-3; 11 nucleotides align to TRBD2. The receptor was derived from a female donor in good health and CMV-seropositive. The CDR3 region has the DNA TGTGCCATCAGTGAGTCGATAGCGGGAGGGCTGGCAGATACGCAGTATTTT. Encoded protein: CAISESIAGGLADTQYF.